This T cell receptor (beta chain) stems from a study of blood T cell repertoires in COVID-19 (dated by TCRdb to between 2020 and 2021). Looking at the study overall: Samples from collaborators originated in the United States, Italy and Spain and spanned both the acute and convalescent phases of COVID-19. The prospective study material was composed of cDNA or gDNA derived from T cells, B-cell-depleted T cells, or PBMCs. Deeply sampled blood TCRbeta repertoires from subjects exposed to, actively infected with, or recovered from COVID-19 were included in the dataset. The repertoires were released in a freely available public database meant as a resource for research on the immune response to SARS-CoV-2. Samples were obtained from the ongoing ImmuneRACE study (first 160 participants) and from about 1,300 subjects provided by 6 global collaborators. Nearly every sample came with metadata listing a de-identified subject ID, COVID-19 status, age in years and sex. Where available, HLA class I and class II types were obtained from metadata supplied by the sample provider rather than from assay-based typing. Broader findings and caveats from the paper: The quantity of clinical and demographic metadata differed by source and by participant and was supplied without curation.

In the germline V gene, CDR1 corresponds to SGHDT and CDR2 to YYEEEE. Reading from cysteine to phenylalanine, the CDR3 counts 13 amino acids. Left in the record is the CDR3 DNA by itself, 39 bases read in frame from the first base. The V and J ends are trimmed by 1 base and 10 bases, leaving 12 bases between them. Each collaborating institution followed its own protocols to collect whole blood in K2EDTA tubes. Collaborator samples were shipped for TCRbeta analysis as frozen whole blood, isolated PBMCs, or DNA extracted from either sample type. The immunoSEQ Assay, a bias-controlled multiplex PCR, was used to amplify TCRbeta CDR3 regions from genomic DNA. The source study handled its data this way. Within the assay, amplification of reference gene primers was used to estimate how many nucleated cells each sample contained. To quantify the absolute abundance of each unique TCRbeta CDR3 rearrangement, sequence reads were collapsed and filtered. For each sample, productive Simpson clonality was calculated by taking the square root of Simpson's diversity index across productive rearrangements. The source is immuneACCESS, and TCRdb retained only in-frame sequences with V and J called. Part of the clones is not carried over; for the studies checked, unresolved V genes explain less than half of this, and the remainder is unexplained. V and J calls and clone size are given by that table; D and trimming were obtained from the DNA. The sample includes fewer than 90,000 clones, with 75% to 90% observed a single time. About 7% of the sample is in the top ten clones.

This clone occurred once. The target of this receptor is not known. Base qualities are not provided; no much larger clone lies one nucleotide away. The clonotype was recovered from a woman of 80 years or more with active COVID-19. The sequence joins TRBV5-6 to TRBJ2-1; a weak D assignment points to TRBD2 (6 bases agree). Sequencing used peripheral blood. The CDR3 protein is CASSLLRGGEQFF. The DNA sequence reads TGTGCCAGCAGCTTGCTGCGGGGTGGGGAGCAGTTCTTC.